What follows are 25 T cell receptor beta chains derived from one specimen sequenced in a study of response to subunit inactivated influenza vaccine. TCRdb reprocessed the RT-PCR reads with MiXCR, giving one entry per CDR3 protein. The sample includes 500,000 to 750,000 distinct CDR3 sequences, 13% to 15% seen only once; the top ten take 11%. Sequenced here: PBMCs from blood, sampled about 13 days after vaccination. These receptors were obtained from a man in his forties or fifties who received an inactivated influenza vaccine.

Ten or more counts support this clonotype. This chain uses TRBV29-1 with TRBJ2-2, with D uncertain. Per germline, CDR1 SQVTM and CDR2 ANQGSEA. Trimming removed 4 bases from V and 5 bases from J, with 8 bases in between. This CDR3 has 12 amino acids. The CDR3 spells CSVGGGTGELFF. CDR3 in DNA: TGCAGCGTTGGGGGTGGGACCGGGGAGCTGTTTTTT.

The chain combines TRBV5-5 with TRBJ1-1, with D unresolved. V was clipped by 0 bases and J by 0 bases, with 6 bases between them. The CDR3 is 14 residues long. Per germline, CDR1 SGHKS and CDR2 YYEKEE (reference sequence). CDR3 DNA: TGTGCCAGCAGCTTGGTGGGGATGAACACTGAAGCTTTCTTT. Its protein product is CASSLVGMNTEAFF.

The V and J genes are TRBV7-9 and TRBJ1-2; 7 positions match TRBD1. In germline, CDR1 is SEHNR, CDR2 FQNEAQ (reference sequence). This CDR3 comprises 15 residues. V lost 0 bases, J lost 5 bases, and 6 bases stayed unmatched. CDR3 in DNA: TGTGCCAGCAGCTTAGCACGGTCAGGGGGTTATGGCTACACCTTC. Translation: CASSLARSGGYGYTF.

The gene calls are TRBV3-1 and TRBJ2-7; TRBD2 agrees at 7 bases. V was clipped by 4 bases and J by 4 bases; unmatched bases: 13. CDR3 length: 16 amino acids. The V gene's germline CDR1 is LGHDT and CDR2 YNNKEL (reference sequence). This chain's CDR3 is CASSPTLGAGLYEQYF. The CDR3 DNA reads as TGTGCCAGCAGCCCGACCTTAGGAGCGGGGCTATACGAGCAGTACTTC.

The chain couples TRBV11-2 to TRBJ2-2; TRBD2 aligns across 11 bases. The CDR3 covers 20 residues. The V gene's germline CDR1 is SGHAT and CDR2 FQNNGV. Trimming removed 0 bases from V and 1 base from J; junction bases left unmatched: 10. The DNA of the CDR3 is TGTGCCAGCAGCTTAGATCGGGCTAGCGGGGGGACAAAGAACACCGGGGAGCTGTTTTTT. Protein: CASSLDRASGGTKNTGELFF.

This chain joins TRBV7-2 and TRBJ1-2; 7 bases fit TRBD1. The length of the CDR3 is 13 residues. The germline V gene has CDR1 SGHTA and CDR2 FQGNSA. Germline trimming cut 5 bases from V and 9 bases from J; bases unmatched to any gene: 9. The CDR3 region has the DNA TGTGCCAGCAGCCGTGAACAGGGGACAAGCTACACCTTC. Its protein is CASSREQGTSYTF.

There are many counts of this clonotype. The J gene is TRBJ2-1, the V gene TRBV4-3; D not certain. Germline V gives CDR1 LGHNA, CDR2 YSLEER. V was cut by 0 bases and J by 7 bases, with 13 bases left in between. The CDR3 contains 15 residues. In DNA, the CDR3 is TGCGCCAGCAGCCAAGACTATACCCCCCGGAATGAGCAGTTCTTC. Translating gives CASSQDYTPRNEQFF.

The V gene is TRBV30, the J gene TRBJ1-5; 9 positions match TRBD1. The CDR3 covers 16 residues. CDR1 and CDR2 (germline): GTSNPN, SVGIG (reference sequence). V was pared by 0 bases and J by 2 bases, with 5 bases of the junction left unmatched. DNA of the CDR3: TGTGCCTGGAGTGTACGGGACAGGGCCCGCAATCAGCCCCAGCATTTT. It yields the protein CAWSVRDRARNQPQHF.

This clonotype has only a few counts. This chain joins TRBV12-3 or TRBV12-4 and TRBJ2-2; D could derive from TRBD1 or TRBD2 (5 bases each). V lost 6 bases to trimming and J lost 6 bases, with 14 bases between them. This CDR3 is 14 amino acids long. Here the CDR3 reads CASSPRDQSGELFF. CDR3 bases: TGTGCCAGCAGCCCCCGGGACCAGTCCGGGGAGCTGTTTTTT.

This clonotype was picked up a small number of times. The chain has TRBV9 and TRBJ2-2, with D perhaps TRBD2 (6 bases). There are 13 residues in the CDR3. Per germline, CDR1 SGDLS and CDR2 YYNGEE. Trimming took 1 base from V and 5 from J, leaving 6 bases between them. DNA for the CDR3: TGTGCCAGCAGCGTACGGGGGACCGGGGAGCTGTTTTTT. Protein sequence: CASSVRGTGELFF.

This clonotype was counted only a few times. The chain combines TRBV20-1 with TRBJ2-2; 10 nucleotides agree with TRBD1. V shed 2 bases, J shed 4 bases, and the junction held 7 bases outside the gene matches. CDR3 length: 16 residues. CDR1 and CDR2 (germline): DFQATT, SNEGSKA (reference sequence). In nucleotides, the CDR3 is TGCAGTGCTAGATCGGACAGGGGGGCGCGCACCGGGGAGCTGTTTTTT. This sequence encodes CSARSDRGARTGELFF.

This sequence joins TRBV23-1 and TRBJ1-5, with no clear D. TRBV23-1 is labeled an ORF, and its function is uncertain. The germline V and J ends were trimmed by 6 bases and 7 bases, with 19 bases remaining between them. This CDR3 comprises 15 residues. Here the CDR3 DNA reads TGCGCCAGCAGCCGGGCCAAGTGGTTGCGGCAGCCCCAGCATTTT. Translating gives CASSRAKWLRQPQHF.

The chain combines TRBV5-1 with TRBJ2-7, with D maybe TRBD1 (6 bases). Trimming removed 2 bases at V and 1 base at J, with 13 bases between. CDR1 and CDR2 from the germline V gene are SGHRS and YFSETQ. This CDR3 comprises 15 residues. In nucleotides, the CDR3 is TGCGCCAGCAGCTTTTTGGGGGCAAATTCCTACGAGCAGTACTTC. Residues: CASSFLGANSYEQYF.

This clonotype was detected only a few times. The junction departs from germline at one end; a sequencing error may be responsible. The gene calls are TRBV28 and TRBJ2-7; 9 bases agree with TRBD1. The CDR3 extends over 17 amino acids. The germline gives CDR1 MDHEN, CDR2 SYDVKM. This CDR3 reads CASSLSLSGTGTYEQYF. The CDR3, as DNA: TGTGCCAGCAGCTTATCACTTTCCGGGACAGGGACCTACGAGCAGTACTTC.

V is TRBV12-3 or TRBV12-4 and J is TRBJ2-2; D is perhaps TRBD2 (5 bases). V was shortened by 8 bases and J by 2 bases, with 12 bases between the two germline ends. The CDR3 covers 14 residues. The CDR3 loop reads CASGISVNTGELFF. The CDR3 coding sequence is TGTGCCAGCGGGATTAGCGTCAACACCGGGGAGCTGTTTTTT.

This chain links TRBV9 with TRBJ2-3; 9 bases align to TRBD2. V gave up 0 bases and J gave up 2 bases; unmatched junction bases: 4. This CDR3 region has 16 residues. CDR1 and CDR2 from the germline V gene are SGDLS and YYNGEE. CDR3 in DNA: TGTGCCAGCAGCGTAGCGCTAGCGGGATACACAGATACGCAGTATTTT. It codes for CASSVALAGYTDTQYF.

This clonotype was observed a few times. V usage is TRBV5-5 and J usage is TRBJ1-5, with 7 positions matching TRBD1. CDR1 is SGHKS, CDR2 YYEKEE, per germline (reference sequence). V gave up 4 bases and J gave up 2 bases; unmatched junction bases: 6. This CDR3 is 15 amino acids long. CDR3 in amino acids: CASSTDRTGNQPQHF. CDR3 DNA sequence: TGTGCCAGCAGCACGGACAGGACGGGCAATCAGCCCCAGCATTTT. Combining the CDR3 with reference TRBV5-5 and TRBJ1-5 gives the whole variable domain DAGVTQSPTHLIKTRGQQVTLRCSPISGHKSVSWYQQVLGQGPQFIFQYYEKEERGRGNFPDRFSARQFPNYSSELNVNALLLGDSALYLCASSTDRTGNQPQHFGDGTRLSIL.

The J gene is TRBJ1-2, the V gene TRBV20-1; tentatively, D is TRBD1 (6 bases). Trimming removed 0 bases at V and 4 bases at J, with 12 bases between. The CDR3 sequence is 14 residues long. Per the germline V gene, CDR1 is DFQATT and CDR2 is SNEGSKA (reference sequence). CDR3 sequence reads: CSARDLRTAYGYTF. In DNA, the CDR3 is TGCAGTGCTAGAGATCTAAGGACAGCCTATGGCTACACCTTC.

This clonotype was counted only a few times. The V and J genes are TRBV12-3 or TRBV12-4 and TRBJ2-7, with 11 bases aligning to TRBD1. Trimming at V came to 5 bases and at J to 5 bases, leaving 2 bases not matched to a gene. This CDR3 has 13 amino acids. The CDR3 sequence is CASSRTGGHEQYF. Written as DNA, the CDR3 is TGTGCCAGCAGTCGGACAGGGGGCCACGAGCAGTACTTC.

This clonotype was seen a handful of times. This chain connects TRBV5-1 to TRBJ2-7; 12 bases are shared with TRBD2. CDR1 is SGHRS and CDR2 is YFSETQ in the germline V gene. V dropped 4 bases and J dropped 3; count of bases not matched to a gene: 5. CDR3 length: 15 amino acids. The CDR3 bases are TGCGCCAGCAGCCGACTAGCGGGGGTGGACTACGAGCAGTACTTC. Its protein is CASSRLAGVDYEQYF.

This clonotype has a handful of counts. This chain connects TRBV11-2 to TRBJ2-7; D possibly corresponds to TRBD1 (5 bases). The germline V gene has CDR1 SGHAT and CDR2 FQNNGV. V was shortened by 6 bases and J by 6 bases, with 12 bases between the two germline ends. This CDR3 spans 12 amino acids. DNA of the CDR3: TGTGCCAGCAGGACAGATCCAACCGAGCAGTACTTC. This codes for CASRTDPTEQYF.

The sample holds a few counts of this clonotype. The chain recombines TRBV5-1 with TRBJ1-1; D not resolved. Trimming stripped 4 bases from V and 0 bases from J, with 10 bases between. There are 14 residues in the CDR3. The germline V gene has CDR1 SGHRS and CDR2 YFSETQ. The CDR3 DNA reads TGCGCCAGCAGCATAGGGATAATGAACACTGAAGCTTTCTTT. This translates into CASSIGIMNTEAFF.

J is TRBJ2-7 and V is TRBV20-1, with 7 positions matching TRBD2. The germline V gene has CDR1 DFQATT and CDR2 SNEGSKA (reference sequence). V trimming: 5 bases; J trimming: 2 bases; junction bases outside the gene matches: 6. This CDR3 spans 13 amino acids. CDR3 amino acids: CSASSGEAYEQYF. The DNA for the CDR3 is TGCAGTGCTTCTAGCGGAGAAGCCTACGAGCAGTACTTC.

The table lists this clonotype with a few counts. J is TRBJ2-1 and V is TRBV28, with 7 positions matching TRBD2. Germline CDR1 and CDR2: MDHEN and SYDVKM. J lost 0 bases, V lost 10 bases, and 12 bases had no gene match. CDR3 length equals 16 residues. The CDR3 DNA sequence: TGTGCCACCTATACCCCATTAGCGGGCTCCTACAATGAGCAGTTCTTC. Its protein is CATYTPLAGSYNEQFF.

This clonotype came up a few times. This chain joins TRBV7-9 and TRBJ2-1; 7 bases fit TRBD2. Germline V gene data show CDR1 as SEHNR and CDR2 as FQNEAQ (reference sequence). V dropped 11 bases and J dropped 7; count of bases not matched to a gene: 11. The length of the CDR3 is 13 residues. The CDR3 protein is CAAAVREWNEQFF. The CDR3 DNA reads TGTGCCGCGGCGGTGCGGGAGTGGAATGAGCAGTTCTTC. Together with reference TRBV7-9 and TRBJ2-1, the CDR3 gives the full variable domain: DTGVSQNPRHKITKRGQNVTFRCDPISEHNRLYWYRQTLGQGPEFLTYFQNEAQLEKSRLLSDRFSAERPKGSFSTLEIQRTEQGDSAMYLCAAAVREWNEQFFGPGTRLTVL.